Listed below are T cell receptor beta chains from one sample, sequenced in a study of sequential checkpoint blockade in melanoma. Clones were sequenced by immunoSEQ multiplex PCR, and TCRdb holds only the in-frame ones, with some missing. The sample includes some 2,200 clones, roughly 17% of them seen just once. The input for sequencing was tumor tissue (inferred from file names), taken from a patient given nivolumab and ipilimumab in sequence. The origin of the receptors is a human donor with melanoma. Each CDR3 is given with its conserved first and last residue. Fields, in order: D gene, V gene, clone size, CDR3 length, J gene, CDR3 protein, CDR3 DNA. The D gene is left open where the match is weak. Part of the rows lack a size; the others show once, few, many or a class for expanded clones.

>TRBD1|TRBV6-8|-|13|TRBJ1-5
CAISKTGDQPQHF
TGTGCCATCAGTAAGACAGGGGACCAGCCCCAGCATTTT
>-|TRBV9|few|14|TRBJ1-3
CASSEIGTGNTIYF
TGTGCCAGCAGTGAAATCGGGACCGGAAACACCATATATTTT
>-|TRBV28|few|18|TRBJ2-6
CASSRGCLTQSRANVLTF
TGTGCCAGCAGTCGAGGTTGCTTGACACAAAGTCGGGCCAACGTCCTGACTTTC
>TRBD1|TRBV28|-|15|TRBJ2-1
CASSPAGQGYNEQFF
TGTGCCAGCAGTCCCGCGGGACAGGGCTACAATGAGCAGTTCTTC
>-|TRBV19|-|14|TRBJ2-2
CASSMGVVPGELFF
TGTGCCAGTAGTATGGGAGTCGTCCCCGGGGAGCTGTTTTTT
>-|TRBV6-8|few|15|TRBJ1-3
CASSEDTLSGNTIYF
TGTGCCAGCAGTGAGGACACCCTCTCTGGAAACACCATATATTTT
>-|TRBV5-1|few|15|TRBJ2-5
CASRGSTLGTETQYF
TGCGCCAGCAGAGGGAGCACGCTGGGGACAGAGACCCAGTACTTC
>-|TRBV28|few|14|TRBJ1-3
CASRPSQKGNTIYF
TGTGCCAGCAGACCCTCACAGAAGGGAAACACCATATATTTT
>-|TRBV28|few|14|TRBJ1-3
CASSFQGLGNTIYF
TGTGCCAGCAGTTTTCAGGGGCTAGGAAACACCATATATTTT
>-|TRBV11-3|medium-sized|15|TRBJ1-3
CASTFGAVRGNTIYF
TGTGCCAGCACCTTTGGGGCAGTTCGTGGAAACACCATATATTTT
>-|TRBV11-3|medium-sized|16|TRBJ1-6
CASSRRSGVWNSPLHF
TGTGCCAGCAGCAGGCGCTCAGGGGTTTGGAATTCACCCCTCCACTTT
>-|TRBV18|-|12|TRBJ1-5
CASKDSNQPQHF
TGTGCCAGCAAAGATAGCAATCAGCCCCAGCATTTT
>TRBD1|TRBV6-8|medium-sized|16|TRBJ2-7
CASSPEGQFRSYEQYF
TGTGCCAGCAGTCCCGAGGGACAGTTCCGCTCCTACGAGCAGTACTTC
>-|TRBV11-3|medium-sized|14|TRBJ1-6
CASSLSSYNSPLHF
TGTGCCAGCTCTTTGAGCTCCTATAATTCACCCCTCCACTTT
>-|TRBV19|-|16|TRBJ2-2
CASSIDLGTDTGELFF
TGTGCCAGTAGTATAGATTTGGGCACCGACACCGGGGAGCTGTTTTTT
>-|TRBV23-1|few|18|TRBJ1-4
CASSQNGPRRGFWEKLFF
TGCGCCAGCAGTCAAAATGGGCCTCGGCGAGGGTTTTGGGAAAAACTGTTTTTT
>-|TRBV9|-|17|TRBJ2-2
CASSPSPEEGMAGELFF
TGTGCCAGCAGCCCCTCTCCCGAGGAAGGGATGGCCGGGGAGCTGTTTTTT
>-|TRBV5-1|-|16|TRBJ2-3
CASSLVLGASTDTQYF
TGCGCCAGCAGCTTGGTTCTAGGGGCCAGCACAGATACGCAGTATTTT
>-|TRBV6-8|few|17|TRBJ1-4
CASRSTRIRTTNEKLFF
TGTGCCAGCAGATCCACGAGAATCCGAACAACTAATGAAAAACTGTTTTTT
>TRBD1|TRBV11-3|many|15|TRBJ1-2
CASSHDRDRGQGYTF
TGTGCCAGCAGCCATGACCGGGACAGGGGGCAAGGCTACACCTTC
>-|TRBV15|-|14|TRBJ2-7
CATSRRAGDYEQYF
TGTGCCACCAGCAGACGGGCAGGGGACTACGAGCAGTACTTC
>TRBD2|TRBV11-3|-|14|TRBJ2-7
CASSPRGGAYEQYF
TGTGCCAGCAGCCCCCGGGGGGGTGCCTACGAGCAGTACTTC
>-|TRBV9|-|12|TRBJ2-3
CASRGLTDTQYF
TGTGCCAGCAGAGGTCTCACAGATACGCAGTATTTT
>-|TRBV4-1|medium-sized|15|TRBJ2-1
CASSQEGLALGEQFF
TGCGCCAGCAGCCAAGAGGGTCTAGCGCTGGGTGAGCAGTTCTTC
>-|TRBV6-8|many|17|TRBJ1-2
CAIALGRGYTGIYGYTF
TGTGCCATCGCTCTCGGGCGTGGGTACACAGGGATCTATGGCTACACCTTC
>-|TRBV29-1|-|13|TRBJ1-3
CSGRVGGGNTIYF
TGCAGCGGGAGGGTCGGGGGTGGAAACACCATATATTTT
>-|TRBV6-8|-|12|TRBJ2-1
CASSFGRNEQFF
TGTGCCAGCAGTTTCGGTCGCAATGAGCAGTTCTTC
>TRBD1|TRBV18|-|17|TRBJ1-6
CASSKAGQASYNSPLHF
TGTGCCAGCTCAAAAGCCGGACAGGCGAGCTATAATTCACCCCTCCACTTT
>TRBD1|TRBV5-1|-|16|TRBJ1-6
CASSLGTGAYNSPLHF
TGCGCCAGCAGCTTGGGGACAGGGGCCTATAATTCACCCCTCCACTTT
>-|TRBV6-8|-|14|TRBJ2-7
CASHIGGITYEQYF
TGTGCCAGCCATATAGGGGGGATCACCTACGAGCAGTACTTC
>TRBD2|TRBV6-8|few|15|TRBJ2-3
CAISLAGGHGDTQYF
TGTGCCATCAGCTTGGCGGGGGGGCATGGGGATACGCAGTATTTT
>TRBD1|TRBV19|few|18|TRBJ2-6
CASSPRRGGPSGANVLTF
TGTGCCAGTTCTCCCCGCCGAGGGGGCCCCTCTGGGGCCAACGTCCTGACTTTC
>-|TRBV11-3|many|14|TRBJ1-5
CASSPGRGQQPQHF
TGTGCCAGCAGCCCCGGCAGGGGACAACAGCCCCAGCATTTT
>TRBD1|TRBV18|few|12|TRBJ2-5
CASSRQGETQYF
TGTGCCAGCTCCCGACAGGGGGAGACCCAGTACTTC
>-|TRBV11-3|medium-sized|15|TRBJ1-1
CASSLDTASNTEAFF
TGTGCCAGCAGCTTAGACACGGCTTCGAACACTGAAGCTTTCTTT
>-|TRBV6-8|few|15|TRBJ1-1
CASSDRVGVNTEAFF
TGTGCCAGCAGTGATAGGGTAGGGGTGAACACTGAAGCTTTCTTT
>-|TRBV28|-|15|TRBJ1-4
CASSRGRVGGEKLFF
TGTGCCAGCAGTAGAGGACGGGTGGGGGGTGAAAAACTGTTTTTT
>TRBD2|TRBV11-3|medium-sized|16|TRBJ2-5
CASSMIAGGLQETQYF
TGTGCCAGCAGCATGATAGCGGGGGGCCTGCAAGAGACCCAGTACTTC
>TRBD1|TRBV6-8|medium-sized|17|TRBJ1-5
CASSYSRTDRGDQPQHF
TGTGCCAGCAGTTATTCCCGCACAGACAGGGGGGATCAGCCCCAGCATTTT
>-|TRBV9|few|15|TRBJ2-3
CASSSSGQYVDTQYF
TGTGCCAGCAGCTCCTCCGGACAATACGTTGATACGCAGTATTTT
>-|TRBV11-3|medium-sized|17|TRBJ1-1
CASSQVSGAAAGTEAFF
TGTGCCAGCAGCCAAGTCTCGGGGGCCGCTGCGGGCACTGAAGCTTTCTTT
>-|TRBV6-1|-|13|TRBJ1-1
CASSEDFYTEAFF
TGTGCCAGCAGTGAAGATTTTTACACTGAAGCTTTCTTT
>-|TRBV11-3|few|14|TRBJ2-1
CASRGRPSYNEQFF
TGTGCCAGCCGGGGCAGGCCCTCCTACAATGAGCAGTTCTTC
>-|TRBV11-3|medium-sized|14|TRBJ1-1
CASSSSRLNTEAFF
TGTGCCAGCAGCTCCAGCCGCCTGAACACTGAAGCTTTCTTT
>-|TRBV5-1|-|14|TRBJ2-2
CASSLALNTGELFF
TGCGCCAGCAGCTTAGCACTCAACACCGGGGAGCTGTTTTTT
>-|TRBV23-1|few|13|TRBJ2-2
CASSPAGAGELFF
TGCGCCAGCAGCCCAGCCGGGGCCGGGGAGCTGTTTTTT
>TRBD1|TRBV19|large|15|TRBJ1-1
CASSWGQLMNTEAFF
TGTGCCAGTAGCTGGGGACAGCTCATGAACACTGAAGCTTTCTTT
>TRBD2|TRBV11-3|medium-sized|16|TRBJ2-2
CASSSRGGGDTGELFF
TGTGCCAGCAGCTCCCGTGGCGGGGGTGATACCGGGGAGCTGTTTTTT
>-|TRBV11-3|many|14|TRBJ1-2
CASSLVGVNYGYTF
TGTGCCAGCAGCTTAGTAGGCGTGAACTATGGCTACACCTTC
>-|TRBV9|few|14|TRBJ1-5
CASSVQERNQPQHF
TGTGCCAGCAGCGTACAGGAACGAAATCAGCCCCAGCATTTT
>TRBD1|TRBV11-3|medium-sized|17|TRBJ1-1
CASSRTPGTVMNTEAFF
TGTGCCAGCAGCCGAACCCCCGGGACAGTCATGAACACTGAAGCTTTCTTT
>TRBD1|TRBV11-3|medium-sized|14|TRBJ2-2
CASSGQGHTGELFF
TGTGCCAGCAGTGGACAGGGCCACACCGGGGAGCTGTTTTTT
>TRBD1|TRBV11-3|medium-sized|16|TRBJ1-2
CASSLGPTGGNYGYTF
TGTGCCAGCAGCTTGGGACCGACAGGGGGCAACTATGGCTACACCTTC
>-|TRBV19|few|16|TRBJ1-2
CASTLDGRQPNYGYTF
TGTGCCAGTACGTTGGACGGCAGGCAGCCTAACTATGGCTACACCTTC
>TRBD1|TRBV5-1|-|14|TRBJ1-3
CACATGSAGNTIYF
TGCGCCTGCGCGACAGGGTCGGCTGGAAACACCATATATTTT